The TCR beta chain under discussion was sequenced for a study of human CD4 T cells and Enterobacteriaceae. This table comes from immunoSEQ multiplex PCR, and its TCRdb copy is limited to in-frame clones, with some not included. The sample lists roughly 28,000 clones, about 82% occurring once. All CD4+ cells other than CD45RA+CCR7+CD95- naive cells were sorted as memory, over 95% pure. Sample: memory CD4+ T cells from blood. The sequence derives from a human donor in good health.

The CDR3, as DNA: TGTGCCAGCAGAATCCCCAGAGGCGTGAACACTGAAGCTTTCTTT. Its translation: CASRIPRGVNTEAFF. This rearrangement joins TRBV7-9 to TRBJ1-1; D is ambiguous. The CDR3 is made up of 15 amino acids. Germline V CDR1 and CDR2: SEHNR, FQNEAQ (reference sequence). Trimming removed 6 bases from V and 0 bases from J, with 14 bases in between.